The clone carrying this TCR beta chain was seen just once. No antigen is known for it. All gene names here are mouse names. The CDR3 extends 1 residue past the end of the read, so its final part is completed from the germline J gene. CDR1 and CDR2 (germline): NNHNN, SYGAGS (reference sequence). After removal of 5 bases from V and 6 bases from J, the junction contained 6 bases not matched to a gene. CDR3 size: 14 residues. This specimen belongs to a study of tissue T cells after allogeneic stem cell transplantation. TCRbeta CDR3 was sequenced at survey depth with template counts. Repertoires were generated with immunoSEQ multiplex PCR, while TCRdb's copy carries only in-frame clones and drops some. The profile shows more than 45,000 clones, 73% of them singletons. Study results and caveats: Anatomically similar tissues had similar TCR repertoires within each patient. Few T cell clones were shared across patients, but motif clusters showed tissue-specific shared signatures.

Material for sequencing was sorted cells pooled from one or two spleens. The chain recombines TRBV13-2 with TRBJ2-5, with TRBD2 matching 10 bases. This sequence was found in a pool of C57BL/6 mice in good health. The sequenced part of the CDR3 DNA is TGTGCCAGCGGAGCTGGGGGGGCGAGCGACACCCAGTAC. Protein: CASGAGGASDTQY. The entire CDR3 protein reads CASGAGGASDTQYF.